This T cell receptor beta chain was recovered during a study of CD39 and CD103 CD8 tumor-infiltrating T cells. Sequenced by immunoSEQ multiplex PCR; TCRdb stores in-frame clones only, minus some. Here the sample spans about 15,000 clones, 75% to 95% being singletons. The germline V gene encodes CDR1 SGHAT and CDR2 FQNNGV. CDR3 length equals 13 residues. V lost 4 bases, J lost 4 bases, and 8 bases lay in between. The TCR was taken from a human donor with head and neck squamous cell carcinoma. Sequences were obtained from CD8+ T cells sorted from blood. The subset was: total memory CD8 T cells (CD45RA-CCR7+/-) from blood or uninvolved lymph node. The V and J genes are TRBV11-2 and TRBJ1-5; D is perhaps TRBD1 (5 bases). For the CDR3, the DNA is TGTGCCAGCAGCTGGGGACCGAATCAGCCCCAGCATTTT. As protein: CASSWGPNQPQHF.